This TCR beta chain was sequenced for a study of blood T cell repertoires in COVID-19. On the study more broadly: From T cells, B-cell-depleted T cells, or PBMCs came the material, which was cDNA or gDNA.

Clones were sequenced by immunoSEQ multiplex PCR, and TCRdb holds only the in-frame ones, with some missing. The table lists roughly 70,000 clones, 75% to 85% of them singletons. Remarks on this clone: Other DNA sequences of this sample code for an identical CDR3.

The trim removed 3 bases at V and 5 bases at J, leaving 2 bases unmatched. This CDR3 contains 13 residues. The TCR sequence derives from an older woman with acute or convalescent COVID-19. The chain is built from TRBV12-3 or TRBV12-4 and TRBJ2-5, with 8 positions matching TRBD2. The sample was peripheral blood. The CDR3 reads CASSFSGVETQYF. The CDR3 coding sequence is TGTGCCAGCAGTTTTAGCGGGGTGGAGACCCAGTACTTC.